These 26 T cell receptor beta chains came from one sample sequenced in a study of identical twins. TCRdb analysed the 5' RACE reads with MiXCR anew, one entry per CDR3 protein. The sample holds 690,000 or so distinct CDR3 sequences; 6.1% are singletons and the top ten take roughly 1.6%. Sequencing was carried out using naive T cells sorted from blood. The receptors derive from a man younger than 30 in good health.

This clonotype came up a few times. The CDR3 loop reads CASSLTGGQATPDQPQHF. The CDR3, as DNA: TGTGCCAGCAGCCTTACGGGAGGACAGGCCACACCAGATCAGCCCCAGCATTTT. J is TRBJ1-5 and V is TRBV7-7, with 7 nucleotides matching TRBD1. The V segment lost 5 bases and the J segment 5 bases; nucleotides outside the gene matches: 18. Germline assignment: CDR1 SSHAT and CDR2 FNYEAQ (reference sequence). CDR3 length: 18 amino acids.

The chain recombines TRBV18 with TRBJ2-7; D call uncertain. The V and J ends lost 0 bases and 3 bases respectively, with 9 bases between them. The CDR3 loop spans 14 amino acids. The V gene's germline CDR1 is KGHSH and CDR2 LQKENI. The DNA of the CDR3 is TGTGCCAGCTCACCACCGGTCAGGTTCTACGAGCAGTACTTC. It specifies CASSPPVRFYEQYF.

Many counts were recorded for this clonotype. V gene TRBV7-9 combines with J gene TRBJ1-2, with D uncertain. V lost 2 bases and J lost 5, with 15 bases in between. The CDR3 extends over 15 amino acids. Germline assignment: CDR1 SEHNR and CDR2 FQNEAQ (reference sequence). CDR3 nucleotide sequence: TGTGCCAGCAGCTTAATCGGAAGGGTTGGGTATGGCTACACCTTC. Translation gives CASSLIGRVGYGYTF.

This clonotype has more than one count but fewer than ten. This rearrangement joins TRBV12-3 or TRBV12-4 to TRBJ2-3, with a weak D call TRBD2 (6 bases). This CDR3 has 17 residues. Deletions cut 6 bases from V and 4 bases from J, with 23 bases between. The CDR3 loop reads CASSHLTATSLSDTQYF. The CDR3 DNA reads as TGTGCCAGCAGCCACCTTACCGCGACTAGTCTTTCAGATACGCAGTATTTT.

The chain is built from TRBV10-3 and TRBJ2-1, with TRBD2 matching 9 bases. Germline values: CDR1 ENHRY, CDR2 SYGVKD. The junction had 8 bases not matched to a gene; V was cut back by 4 bases and J by 7 bases. CDR3 length: 15 residues. CDR3 protein: CAISGGTSYGNEQFF. CDR3 nucleotide sequence: TGTGCCATCAGTGGGGGGACTAGCTATGGAAATGAGCAGTTCTTC.

This clonotype was found many times. The chain carries TRBV29-1 and TRBJ2-7, with D unresolved. V was shortened by 1 base and J by 9 bases, with 13 bases between the two germline ends. The germline gives CDR1 SQVTM, CDR2 ANQGSEA. The CDR3 sequence is 12 residues long. The CDR3 reads CSVEGLSKGQYF. The CDR3 bases are TGCAGCGTTGAAGGGCTCAGCAAAGGGCAGTACTTC.

This clonotype occurred a few times. This chain links TRBV29-1 with TRBJ1-2, with D possibly being TRBD1 (5 bases). CDR3 length equals 13 residues. V was clipped by 1 base and J by 8 bases, with 14 bases between them. From germline, CDR1 is SQVTM and CDR2 ANQGSEA. This chain's CDR3 is CSVEGGQGVGYTF. CDR3 nucleotides: TGCAGCGTTGAAGGAGGGCAGGGTGTGGGCTACACCTTC. The variable domain in full, with the rest retrieved from reference TRBV29-1 and TRBJ1-2, is SAVISQKPSRDICQRGTSLTIQCQVDSQVTMMFWYRQQPGQSLTLIATANQGSEATYESGFVIDKFPISRPNLTFSTLTVSNMSPEDSSIYLCSVEGGQGVGYTFGSGTRLTVV.

This chain uses TRBV7-2 with TRBJ2-3; D may match TRBD1 or TRBD2 (5 bases each). This CDR3 comprises 14 residues. V lost 6 bases to trimming and J lost 7 bases, with 17 bases between them. Germline CDR1 reads SGHTA; CDR2 reads FQGNSA. The CDR3 DNA follows: TGTGCCAGCAGGGACCCGGGACGACTAAATACGCAGTATTTT. Translating gives CASRDPGRLNTQYF.

This clonotype occurred many times. The gene calls are TRBV29-1 and TRBJ2-1; D is uncertain. The germline V gene has CDR1 SQVTM and CDR2 ANQGSEA. The CDR3 runs to 17 residues. V lost 0 bases, J lost 0 bases, and 15 bases lay in between. The chain's CDR3 is CSVEDPELPLSYNEQFF. In nucleotides, the CDR3 is TGCAGCGTTGAAGATCCTGAGCTGCCCCTCTCCTACAATGAGCAGTTCTTC.

The CDR3 is CASSSLIRGSRSQYF. The CDR3 nucleotides read TGTGCCAGCAGCTCACTGATACGGGGATCCAGGTCGCAGTATTTT. The V and J genes are TRBV9 and TRBJ2-3; weak D call: TRBD2 (5 bases). In germline, CDR1 is SGDLS, CDR2 YYNGEE. Trimming left V 4 bases short and J 10 bases short, with 22 bases between. The CDR3 totals 15 residues. The whole variable domain, filled in from reference TRBV9 and TRBJ2-3, reads DSGVTQTPKHLITATGQRVTLRCSPRSGDLSVYWYQQSLDQGLQFLIQYYNGEERAKGNILERFSAQQFPDLHSELNLSSLELGDSALYFCASSSLIRGSRSQYFGPGTRLTVL.

The rearrangement links TRBV9 to TRBJ2-5; 8 nucleotides align to TRBD1. This CDR3 comprises 14 residues. The V segment lost 3 bases and the J segment 5 bases; nucleotides outside the gene matches: 6. Germline CDR1 SGDLS, CDR2 YYNGEE. The CDR3 nucleotides read TGTGCCAGCAGCGCCACGACAGGGGAGGAGACCCAGTACTTC. Translated, it gives CASSATTGEETQYF. The entire variable domain, with the rest obtained from reference TRBV9 and TRBJ2-5, is as follows: DSGVTQTPKHLITATGQRVTLRCSPRSGDLSVYWYQQSLDQGLQFLIQYYNGEERAKGNILERFSAQQFPDLHSELNLSSLELGDSALYFCASSATTGEETQYFGPGTRLLVL.

This clonotype has ten or more counts. This chain joins TRBV10-3 and TRBJ2-7, with 7 bases matching TRBD2. J was trimmed by 6 bases and V by 3 bases; bases with no gene match: 8. This CDR3 is built from 14 residues. The germline gives CDR1 ENHRY, CDR2 SYGVKD. CDR3 DNA sequence: TGTGCCATCAGTGATGGCGGGAGAACTCCCGAGCAGTACTTC. It is translated as CAISDGGRTPEQYF.

The chain employs TRBV12-3 or TRBV12-4 and TRBJ1-2; D uncertain. V dropped 3 bases and J dropped 8 bases, with 13 bases sitting between them. The CDR3 runs 13 residues. The CDR3 protein is CASSLTVSWGYTF. Written as DNA, the CDR3 is TGTGCCAGCAGTTTGACGGTTTCGTGGGGCTACACCTTC.

V usage is TRBV20-1 and J usage is TRBJ2-3; D could derive from TRBD1 or TRBD2 (5 bases each). This CDR3 has 12 residues. Germline V gene data show CDR1 as DFQATT and CDR2 as SNEGSKA (reference sequence). V lost 5 bases and J 7 bases, leaving 13 bases between the germline ends. Here the CDR3 reads CSAGTDENTQYF. The CDR3 DNA reads as TGCAGTGCTGGGACCGACGAAAATACGCAGTATTTT.

The chain couples TRBV29-1 to TRBJ2-7; tentatively, D is TRBD2 (6 bases). The germline CDR1 and CDR2 sequences are SQVTM and ANQGSEA. The ends were cut back, 3 bases at V and 4 bases at J, with 13 bases in the middle. The CDR3 contains 13 residues. This CDR3 is CSVDLAGRYEQYF. Written as DNA, the CDR3 is TGCAGCGTTGACCTGGCAGGGAGGTACGAGCAGTACTTC.

In this sample, this clonotype turned up a few times. The chain links TRBV25-1 to TRBJ2-7, with 11 bases lining up with TRBD1. The CDR3 has 15 amino acids. V was pared by 7 bases and J by 3 bases, with 8 bases of the junction left unmatched. CDR1 and CDR2 from the germline V gene are MGHDK and SYGVNS. CDR3 residues: CASTVPGQGGYEQYF. The CDR3 DNA follows: TGTGCCAGCACTGTTCCGGGACAGGGGGGCTACGAGCAGTACTTC.

This clonotype was counted at least ten times. The gene calls are TRBV6-1 and TRBJ2-5; the match to TRBD1 covers 8 bases. Per germline, CDR1 MNHNS and CDR2 SASEGT. This CDR3 has 15 residues. The J segment lost 1 base and the V segment lost 6 bases, leaving 7 bases of the junction unmatched. The DNA for the CDR3 is TGTGCCAGCAGCCCCGACAGGGGCTCCCAAGAGACCCAGTACTTC. Protein sequence: CASSPDRGSQETQYF.

In this sample, this clonotype turned up a few times. One base away lies a much larger clone, so this may be a sequencing read error. The CDR3 does not close with the conserved phenylalanine or tryptophan, likely indicating a read error. The V gene is TRBV29-1, the J gene TRBJ1-1, with D unresolved. Germline CDR1 is SQVTM and CDR2 is ANQGSEA. V gave up 6 bases and J gave up 8 bases, with 16 bases separating them. The CDR3 contains 12 residues. CDR3 sequence (DNA): TGCAGCGTCCGCATGGTCGGGGTAGAAGCTTTCTGT. It encodes CSVRMVGVEAFC.

This clonotype was found many times. V is TRBV29-1 and J is TRBJ2-3, with D perhaps TRBD1 (6 bases). This CDR3 is built from 12 residues. Trimming stripped 7 bases from V and 4 bases from J, with 12 bases between. Germline values: CDR1 SQVTM, CDR2 ANQGSEA. CDR3 nucleotides: TGCAGCGGCGGCAGGGGTTCAGATACGCAGTATTTT. Its protein product is CSGGRGSDTQYF.

At least ten counts were recorded for this clonotype. The chain combines TRBV20-1 with TRBJ2-2; 15 nucleotides agree with TRBD2. The CDR3 totals 18 residues. Unmatched junction bases numbered 11, after V lost 5 bases and J lost 4 bases. Germline lookup yields CDR1 DFQATT and CDR2 SNEGSKA (reference sequence). The CDR3 DNA sequence: TGCAGTGCTCGGTTCGGGACTAGCGGGAGGTCAGGCACCGGGGAGCTGTTTTTT. It is translated as CSARFGTSGRSGTGELFF.

There are many counts of this clonotype. The chain employs TRBV27 and TRBJ2-2, with a possible D match to TRBD1 (5 bases). Trimming cost V 8 bases and J 2 bases, with 18 bases left between them. Per the germline V gene, CDR1 is MNHEY and CDR2 is SMNVEV (reference sequence). The CDR3 is 16 residues long. CDR3 DNA sequence: TGTGCCAGCCCTTCTCCCTGTGACAGCAACACCGGGGAGCTGTTTTTT. Protein: CASPSPCDSNTGELFF.

This chain joins TRBV27 and TRBJ2-1; no clear D gene. The CDR3 is made up of 16 amino acids. Per germline, CDR1 MNHEY and CDR2 SMNVEV (reference sequence). Trimming pared 3 bases from V and 0 bases from J, leaving 12 bases between. The CDR3 bases are TGTGCCAGCAGTTTGGCCGTCGCCAGCTCCTACAATGAGCAGTTCTTC. Its protein product is CASSLAVASSYNEQFF.

This clonotype came up many times. This chain links TRBV7-2 with TRBJ2-3, with TRBD2 as a possible D gene (6 bases). This CDR3 is 15 amino acids long. The germline gives CDR1 SGHTA, CDR2 FQGNSA. Trimming removed 5 bases from V and 1 base from J, with 13 bases in between. The CDR3 loop reads CASSPGWGGTDTQYF. CDR3 bases: TGTGCCAGCAGCCCCGGGTGGGGGGGCACAGATACGCAGTATTTT.

V is TRBV24-1 and J is TRBJ2-1; TRBD1 matches 8 bases. With 4 bases clipped from V and 1 base from J, the junction kept 5 bases outside the gene matches. This CDR3 contains 16 residues. Germline CDR1 is KGHDR and CDR2 is SFDVKD. In DNA form, the CDR3 reads TGTGCCACCAGTGACCTGACAGGGGCGTCCTACAATGAGCAGTTCTTC. Protein sequence: CATSDLTGASYNEQFF.

This clonotype has a count of ten or more. This chain joins TRBV10-3 and TRBJ1-5; D unresolved. Germline V gene lookup returns CDR1 ENHRY and CDR2 SYGVKD. The CDR3 loop spans 12 amino acids. Trimming removed 7 bases at V and 4 bases at J, with 8 bases between. The CDR3 DNA reads as TGTGCCATCAATCATGAAAATCAGCCCCAGCATTTT. Amino acid sequence: CAINHENQPQHF.

The V and J genes are TRBV6-1 and TRBJ1-1, with 7 bases matching TRBD1. The CDR3 length is 14 residues. The germline V gene has CDR1 MNHNS and CDR2 SASEGT. The trim removed 6 bases at V and 4 bases at J, leaving 8 bases unmatched. CDR3: CASSERQGLTEAFF. CDR3 nucleotides: TGTGCCAGCAGCGAGCGACAGGGTCTCACTGAAGCTTTCTTT.